The present TCR beta chain was sequenced within a study of cytomegalovirus exposure and HLA in healthy donors. Whole-study context: Out of around 360 genotyped donors, around 80% belonged to the Caucasian-associated ancestry cluster.

The PCR ran on 60 Vbeta and 13 Jbeta primers. Produced via immunoSEQ multiplex PCR; TCRdb's table is partial and in-frame only. Here the sample spans about 59,000 clones, 70% to 75% being singletons. Only one count was recorded for this clone. The sequence was obtained from a man younger than 40 in good health and CMV-seropositive. Specimen: PBMCs.

Here the CDR3 reads CATSSRTGGSLYGYTF. DNA of the CDR3: TGTGCCACCAGCAGCCGGACAGGGGGATCCCTCTATGGCTACACCTTC. This chain joins TRBV15 and TRBJ1-2, with 10 bases identical to TRBD1. From germline, CDR1 is LNHNV and CDR2 YYDKDF (reference sequence). The CDR3 loop spans 16 amino acids. V was clipped by 3 bases and J by 4 bases; unmatched bases: 8.